A single sample gave rise to the 17 T cell receptor beta chains below, sequenced in a study of blood T cell repertoires in COVID-19. TCRdb's table, derived via immunoSEQ multiplex PCR, lists solely in-frame clones and lacks some. The repertoire has 150,000 to 200,000 clones, approximately 90% of them found once; the top ten carry roughly 2.9%. Sequencing was carried out using peripheral blood. The origin of the receptors is a young woman with active or convalescent COVID-19.

The gene calls are TRBV7-9 and TRBJ2-2, with TRBD2 matching over 13 bases. The CDR3 spans 17 residues. Unmatched junction bases numbered 10, after V lost 5 bases and J lost 7 bases. CDR1 is SEHNR and CDR2 is FQNEAQ in the germline V gene (reference sequence). The CDR3 loop reads CASSPRTSGRDNGELFF. DNA of the CDR3: TGTGCCAGCAGCCCCCGGACTAGCGGGAGAGACAACGGGGAGCTGTTTTTT.

This clone has a single count. This rearrangement joins TRBV19 to TRBJ2-6; 11 bases fit TRBD1. Germline CDR1 is LNHDA and CDR2 is SQIVND (reference sequence). The CDR3 covers 17 residues. V trimming: 1 base; J trimming: 3 bases; junction bases outside the gene matches: 2. The chain's CDR3 is CASSIGTGGGGANVLTF. The CDR3, as DNA: TGTGCCAGTAGTATAGGGACAGGGGGCGGTGGGGCCAACGTCCTGACTTTC.

The chain combines TRBV11-3 with TRBJ1-2, with TRBD1 matching 8 bases. Germline V gene sequence: CDR1 SGHNT, CDR2 YENEEA. This CDR3 contains 17 residues. V was clipped by 5 bases and J by 0 bases; unmatched bases: 11. The CDR3 sequence is CASSMSGTGLTNYGYTF. As DNA, the CDR3 is TGTGCCAGCAGCATGTCCGGGACAGGCCTCACTAACTATGGCTACACCTTC.

The chain uses TRBV29-1 and TRBJ2-5; D is unresolved. Trimming cost V 1 base and J 7 bases, with 19 bases left between them. CDR1 and CDR2 (germline): SQVTM, ANQGSEA. The CDR3 contains 15 residues. The CDR3 protein is CSVEAQRHTLTTQYF. Here the CDR3 DNA reads TGCAGCGTTGAAGCTCAGAGACATACATTGACGACCCAGTACTTC.

This chain connects TRBV5-6 to TRBJ1-2; maybe TRBD1 (6 bases). The CDR3 contains 15 residues. Deletions cut 1 base from V and 0 bases from J, with 10 bases between. Germline loops: CDR1 SGHDT, CDR2 YYEEEE. The CDR3 DNA is TGTGCCAGCAGCTTGTTTGACAGGTCTAACTATGGCTACACCTTC. This codes for CASSLFDRSNYGYTF.

The chain couples TRBV2 to TRBJ1-6; TRBD1 is a possible D gene (6 bases). V lost 7 bases and J 6 bases, leaving 13 bases between the germline ends. This CDR3 region has 14 residues. Per germline, CDR1 SNHLY and CDR2 FYNNEI. The CDR3 protein is CASNRVGGNSPLHF. The CDR3 nucleotides are TGTGCCAGCAACAGGGTAGGAGGTAATTCACCCCTCCACTTT.

The genes are TRBV13 and TRBJ1-3, with D perhaps matching TRBD1 (6 bases). The length of the CDR3 is 17 residues. Germline V gene lookup returns CDR1 PRHDT and CDR2 FYEKMQ (reference sequence). Trimming took 5 bases from V and 4 from J, leaving 21 bases between them. CDR3 sequence (DNA): TGTGCCAGCAGCCCGACAGGCCCTCCCGGGGAGGGAAACACCATATATTTT. This translates into CASSPTGPPGEGNTIYF.

The genes are TRBV20-1 and TRBJ1-2; 8 nucleotides line up with TRBD1. CDR1 and CDR2 from the germline V gene are DFQATT and SNEGSKA (reference sequence). The junction had 5 bases not matched to a gene; V was cut back by 3 bases and J by 5 bases. This CDR3 has 13 amino acids. As DNA, the CDR3 is TGCAGTGCTAGTGAACAGGGGGAGTATGGCTACACCTTC. Translation gives CSASEQGEYGYTF.

The chain combines TRBV5-5 with TRBJ2-2; the match to TRBD1 covers 10 bases. The CDR3 extends over 17 amino acids. Trimming cost V 4 bases and J 3 bases; bases outside gene matches: 9. CDR1 SGHKS and CDR2 YYEKEE come from the germline V gene (reference sequence). CDR3 sequence reads: CASSQKTGGLDTGELFF. CDR3 DNA sequence: TGTGCCAGCAGCCAAAAGACAGGGGGCCTGGACACCGGGGAGCTGTTTTTT.

The chain has TRBV11-2 and TRBJ2-2; D might be TRBD1 (6 bases). The CDR3 totals 16 residues. Between the trimmed V and J ends, which lost 3 bases and 4 bases, there was a span of 15 bases. Germline V gene lookup returns CDR1 SGHAT and CDR2 FQNNGV. The CDR3 region is CASSFWTDGATGELFF. For the CDR3, the DNA is TGTGCCAGCAGCTTTTGGACAGATGGAGCCACCGGGGAGCTGTTTTTT.

J is TRBJ2-7 and V is TRBV10-1; the match to TRBD2 covers 10 bases. This CDR3 region has 16 residues. After removal of 5 bases from V and 5 bases from J, the junction contained 12 bases not matched to a gene. The germline CDR1 and CDR2 sequences are WNHNN and SYGVQD (reference sequence). CDR3 region: CASSSYGLAERNEQYF. The CDR3 region has the DNA TGCGCCAGCAGTTCCTATGGACTAGCGGAAAGGAACGAGCAGTACTTC.

V is TRBV27 and J is TRBJ1-5; D ambiguous. The CDR3 length is 13 residues. CDR1 MNHEY and CDR2 SMNVEV come from the germline V gene (reference sequence). Between the trimmed V and J ends, which lost 2 bases and 6 bases, there was a span of 8 bases. The CDR3 loop is CASSLMGSQPQHF. CDR3 nucleotides: TGTGCCAGCAGTTTAATGGGGAGTCAGCCCCAGCATTTT.

V usage is TRBV4-1 and J usage is TRBJ1-1; D uncertain. Germline values: CDR1 MGHRA, CDR2 YSYEKL. This CDR3 has 17 amino acids. The ends were cut back, 0 bases at V and 4 bases at J, with 18 bases in the middle. The CDR3 DNA sequence: TGCGCCAGCAGCCAAGAAACCCTTACTCGGAGGAGCACTGAAGCTTTCTTT. Its translation is CASSQETLTRRSTEAFF.

CDR3 in amino acids: CASSQAGLGRFF. The DNA for the CDR3 is TGTGCCAGCAGCCAAGCCGGGTTGGGGCGGTTCTTC. This chain uses TRBV3-1 (or the pseudogene TRBV3-2) with TRBJ2-1; D may be TRBD1 (5 bases). The V and J ends lost 1 base and 15 bases respectively, with 13 bases between them. This CDR3 spans 12 amino acids. Germline CDR1 is LGHDT and CDR2 is YNNKEL (reference sequence).

The chain carries TRBV29-1 and TRBJ2-7; 14 nucleotides match TRBD2. V shed 7 bases and J 3 bases; nucleotides not matched to a gene: 5. CDR1 and CDR2 (germline): SQVTM, ANQGSEA. This CDR3 region has 14 residues. The CDR3 spells CSAGGTSGSYEQYF. CDR3 DNA: TGCAGCGCCGGGGGGACTAGCGGGAGCTACGAGCAGTACTTC.

The gene calls are TRBV6-4 and TRBJ2-1; TRBD2 is a possible D gene (6 bases). Trimming stripped 6 bases from V and 5 bases from J, with 20 bases between. The CDR3 covers 16 residues. CDR1 and CDR2 from the germline V gene are MRHNA and SNTAGT. The CDR3 DNA reads as TGTGCCAGCAGCAAAACCGGGACTCACATTAACAATGAGCAGTTCTTC. This encodes CASSKTGTHINNEQFF.

The rearrangement uses TRBV6-5 and TRBJ1-1, with unresolved D. V lost 6 bases and J 3 bases, leaving 11 bases between the germline ends. Germline V gives CDR1 MNHEY, CDR2 SVGAGI. The CDR3 is made up of 13 amino acids. The DNA for the CDR3 is TGTGCCAGCAGCTACAACAGAGACACTGAAGCTTTCTTT. Translated: CASSYNRDTEAFF.